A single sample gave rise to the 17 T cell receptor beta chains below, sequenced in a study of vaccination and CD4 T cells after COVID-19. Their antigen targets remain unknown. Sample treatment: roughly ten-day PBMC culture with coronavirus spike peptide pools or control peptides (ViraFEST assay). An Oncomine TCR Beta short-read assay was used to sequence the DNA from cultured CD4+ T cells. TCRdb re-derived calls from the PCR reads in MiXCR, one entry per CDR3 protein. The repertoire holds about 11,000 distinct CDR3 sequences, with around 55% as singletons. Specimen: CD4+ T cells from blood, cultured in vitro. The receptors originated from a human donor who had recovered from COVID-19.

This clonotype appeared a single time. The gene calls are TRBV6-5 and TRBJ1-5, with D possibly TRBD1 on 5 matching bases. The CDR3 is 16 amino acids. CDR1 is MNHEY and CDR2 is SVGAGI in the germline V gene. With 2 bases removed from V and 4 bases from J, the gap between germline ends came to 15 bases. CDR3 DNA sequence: TGTGCCAGCAGTTACCCGCAGGGAGGACGGAATCAGCCCCAGCATTTT. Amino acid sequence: CASSYPQGGRNQPQHF.

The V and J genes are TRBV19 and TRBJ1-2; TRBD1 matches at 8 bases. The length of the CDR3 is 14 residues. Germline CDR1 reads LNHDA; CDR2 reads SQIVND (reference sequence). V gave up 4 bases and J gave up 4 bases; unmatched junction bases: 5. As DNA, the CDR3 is TGTGCCAGTAGTACAGGGGGCGCGGGCTATGGCTACACCTTC. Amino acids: CASSTGGAGYGYTF.

CDR3 sequence reads: CASSQEGQVMRYF. The CDR3, as DNA: TGCGCCAGCAGCCAAGAGGGACAGGTGATGCGGTACTTC. The gene calls are TRBV4-1 and TRBJ2-7, with TRBD1 matching over 8 bases. V was clipped by 0 bases and J by 12 bases; unmatched bases: 7. This CDR3 comprises 13 residues. Germline V gene lookup returns CDR1 MGHRA and CDR2 YSYEKL.

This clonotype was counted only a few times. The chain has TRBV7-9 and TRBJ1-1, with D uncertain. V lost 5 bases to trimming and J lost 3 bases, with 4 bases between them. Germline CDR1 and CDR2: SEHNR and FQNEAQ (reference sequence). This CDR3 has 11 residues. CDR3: CASSLDTEAFF. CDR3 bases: TGTGCCAGCAGCCTAGACACTGAAGCTTTCTTT.

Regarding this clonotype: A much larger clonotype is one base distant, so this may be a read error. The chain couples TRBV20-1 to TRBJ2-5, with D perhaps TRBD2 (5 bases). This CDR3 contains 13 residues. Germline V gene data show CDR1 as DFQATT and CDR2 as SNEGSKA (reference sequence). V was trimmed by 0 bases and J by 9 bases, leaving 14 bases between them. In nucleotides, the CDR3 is TGCAGTGCTAGAGACTGGCGGCAGGAGGCCCAGTACTTC. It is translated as CSARDWRQEAQYF.

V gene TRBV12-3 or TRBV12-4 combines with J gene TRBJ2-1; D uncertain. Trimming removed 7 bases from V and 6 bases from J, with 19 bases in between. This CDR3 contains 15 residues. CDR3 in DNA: TGTGCCAGCACGACCCGGTCACGAATCCCCAATGAGCAGTTCTTC. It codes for CASTTRSRIPNEQFF.

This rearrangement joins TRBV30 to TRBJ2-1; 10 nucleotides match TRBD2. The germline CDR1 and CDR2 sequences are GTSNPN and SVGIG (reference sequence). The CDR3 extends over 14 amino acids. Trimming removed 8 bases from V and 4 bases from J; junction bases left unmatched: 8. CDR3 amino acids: CAGRLSGRYNEQFF. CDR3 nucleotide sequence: TGTGCCGGACGCCTTAGCGGGAGGTACAATGAGCAGTTCTTC.

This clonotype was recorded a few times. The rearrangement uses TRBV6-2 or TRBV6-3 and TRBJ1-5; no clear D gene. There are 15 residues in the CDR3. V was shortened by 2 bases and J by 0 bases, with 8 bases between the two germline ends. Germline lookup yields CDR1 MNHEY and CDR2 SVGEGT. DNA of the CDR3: TGTGCCAGCAGTTACCCCGGGAGTAGCAATCAGCCCCAGCATTTT. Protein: CASSYPGSSNQPQHF.

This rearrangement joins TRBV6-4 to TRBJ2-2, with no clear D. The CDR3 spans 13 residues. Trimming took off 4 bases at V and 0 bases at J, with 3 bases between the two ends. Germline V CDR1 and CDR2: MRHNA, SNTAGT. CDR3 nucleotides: TGTGCCAGCAGTGCCGCGAACACCGGGGAGCTGTTTTTT. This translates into CASSAANTGELFF.

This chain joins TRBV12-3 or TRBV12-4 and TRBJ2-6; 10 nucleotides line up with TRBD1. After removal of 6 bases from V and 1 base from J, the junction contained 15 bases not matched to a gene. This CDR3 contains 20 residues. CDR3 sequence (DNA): TGTGCCAGCAGGACTTTTGCCCTCGGGACAGGGGCTTCTGGGGCCAACGTCCTGACTTTC. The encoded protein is CASRTFALGTGASGANVLTF.

DNA for the CDR3: TGTGCCAGCGGAAGACAGGGCCGCCGGCCCCAGCATTTT. Translated: CASGRQGRRPQHF. J is TRBJ1-5 and V is TRBV6-2 or TRBV6-3; 7 positions match TRBD1. CDR3 length: 13 residues. The germline V gene encodes CDR1 MNHEY and CDR2 SVGEGT. With 8 bases clipped from V and 9 bases from J, the junction kept 10 bases outside the gene matches.

CDR3 sequence (DNA): TGCAGTGCTAGAGACGTACTGGCAGACACTGAAGCTTTCTTT. This translates into CSARDVLADTEAFF. J is TRBJ1-1 and V is TRBV20-1; no reliable D call. The CDR3 runs to 14 residues. The V gene lost 0 bases and the J gene lost 3 bases, with 11 bases spanning the gap. Germline V gene data show CDR1 as DFQATT and CDR2 as SNEGSKA (reference sequence).

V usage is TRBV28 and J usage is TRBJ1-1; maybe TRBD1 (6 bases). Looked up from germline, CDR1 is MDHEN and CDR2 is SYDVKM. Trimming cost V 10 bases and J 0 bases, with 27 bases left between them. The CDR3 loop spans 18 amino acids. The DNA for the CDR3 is TGTGCCACCTCAAGGCTTTCCCTCCAGGGGAGCATGAACACTGAAGCTTTCTTT. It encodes CATSRLSLQGSMNTEAFF.

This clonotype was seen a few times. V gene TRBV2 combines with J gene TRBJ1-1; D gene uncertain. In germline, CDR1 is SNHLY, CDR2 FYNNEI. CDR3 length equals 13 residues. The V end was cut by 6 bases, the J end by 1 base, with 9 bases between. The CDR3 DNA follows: TGTGCCAGCAGGGACTCGGGGAACACTGAAGCTTTCTTT. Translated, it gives CASRDSGNTEAFF.

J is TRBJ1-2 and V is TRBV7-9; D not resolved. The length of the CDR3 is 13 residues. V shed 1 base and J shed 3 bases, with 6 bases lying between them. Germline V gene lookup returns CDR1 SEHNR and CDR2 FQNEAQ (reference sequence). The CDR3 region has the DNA TGTGCCAGCAGCTTAGTGGCGGACTATGGCTACACCTTC. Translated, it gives CASSLVADYGYTF.

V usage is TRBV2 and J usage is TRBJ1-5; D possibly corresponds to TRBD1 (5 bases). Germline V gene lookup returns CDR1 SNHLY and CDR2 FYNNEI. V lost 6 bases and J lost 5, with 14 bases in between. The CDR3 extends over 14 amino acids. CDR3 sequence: CASRVRGGDQPQHF. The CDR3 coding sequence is TGTGCCAGCAGGGTACGGGGGGGGGATCAGCCCCAGCATTTT.

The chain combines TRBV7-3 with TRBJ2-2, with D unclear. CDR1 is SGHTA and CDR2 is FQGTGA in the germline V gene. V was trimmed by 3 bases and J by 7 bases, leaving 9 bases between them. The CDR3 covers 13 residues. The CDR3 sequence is CASSFSLDGELFF. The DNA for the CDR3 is TGTGCCAGCAGCTTTTCCTTGGACGGGGAGCTGTTTTTT.